The next 22 T cell receptor beta chains were all read from a single sample in a study of PD-L1 blockade in urothelial cancer. Time point: pretreatment peripheral blood. TCRdb's table, derived via immunoSEQ multiplex PCR, lists solely in-frame clones and lacks some. The sample shows roughly 63,000 clones, about 76% of them seen only once. The specimen was PBMCs, collected around atezolizumab (anti-PD-L1) treatment. These receptors came from a man aged 65 to 85 with urothelial cancer.

This chain connects TRBV6-1 to TRBJ1-2, with unresolved D. The CDR3 loop spans 15 amino acids. V gave up 2 bases and J gave up 0 bases, with 10 bases separating them. Germline-derived CDR1 and CDR2 are MNHNS and SASEGT. The CDR3 nucleotides are TGTGCCAGCAGTGAACTGAGCCGGGCTAACTATGGCTACACCTTC. Translating it yields CASSELSRANYGYTF.

This chain links TRBV27 with TRBJ2-7, with 11 bases aligning to TRBD1. CDR1 is MNHEY, CDR2 SMNVEV, per germline (reference sequence). The CDR3 has 17 residues. Trimming at V came to 6 bases and at J to 2 bases, leaving 12 bases not matched to a gene. The CDR3 loop reads CASSFHRRDRGTYEQYF. The CDR3 bases are TGTGCCAGCAGCTTCCACCGCCGGGACAGGGGGACCTACGAGCAGTACTTC.

This chain connects TRBV30 to TRBJ2-7; 7 bases match TRBD1. CDR1 and CDR2 (germline): GTSNPN, SVGIG (reference sequence). V shed 3 bases and J 7 bases; nucleotides not matched to a gene: 18. This CDR3 region has 16 residues. The CDR3 DNA follows: TGTGCCTGGAGCGAATCACCCTGGACAGGAGGTGGGGAGCAGTACTTC. As protein: CAWSESPWTGGGEQYF.

The rearrangement uses TRBV5-1 and TRBJ2-4; TRBD1 matches at 11 bases. Germline lookup yields CDR1 SGHRS and CDR2 YFSETQ. Trimming removed 4 bases from V and 6 bases from J; junction bases left unmatched: 9. CDR3 length: 16 amino acids. Here the CDR3 reads CASSLSGQGAVNIQYF. The CDR3 DNA follows: TGCGCCAGCAGCCTAAGCGGACAGGGGGCGGTAAACATTCAGTACTTC. Filled out from reference TRBV5-1 and TRBJ2-4, the complete variable domain reads KAGVTQTPRYLIKTRGQQVTLSCSPISGHRSVSWYQQTPGQGLQFLFEYFSETQRNKGNFPGRFSGRQFSNSRSEMNVSTLELGDSALYLCASSLSGQGAVNIQYFGAGTRLSVL.

This clone has only a few counts. The chain links TRBV29-1 to TRBJ2-1, with 7 bases fitting TRBD1. Germline assignment: CDR1 SQVTM and CDR2 ANQGSEA. V shed 1 base, J shed 3 bases, and the junction held 15 bases outside the gene matches. The CDR3 contains 18 residues. CDR3 region: CSVEGPILTGSYYNEQFF. CDR3 nucleotide sequence: TGCAGCGTTGAAGGGCCGATATTGACAGGGAGCTACTACAATGAGCAGTTCTTC.

The chain joins TRBV29-1 to TRBJ1-3, with D unclear. With 4 bases removed from V and 0 bases from J, the gap between germline ends came to 13 bases. This CDR3 comprises 15 residues. Germline CDR1 reads SQVTM; CDR2 reads ANQGSEA. The CDR3 DNA reads as TGCAGCGTTGGCCGAGCAGGTTCCTCTGGAAACACCATATATTTT. Its protein product is CSVGRAGSSGNTIYF.

The gene calls are TRBV5-1 and TRBJ2-3, with D possibly matching TRBD2 (6 bases). The CDR3 covers 15 residues. Germline V gene data show CDR1 as SGHRS and CDR2 as YFSETQ. The V and J ends lost 0 bases and 4 bases respectively, with 12 bases between them. The CDR3 protein is CASSLAGGIADTQYF. The CDR3 DNA follows: TGCGCCAGCAGCTTGGCGGGCGGGATCGCAGATACGCAGTATTTT.

V is TRBV30 and J is TRBJ2-1, with TRBD2 as a possible D gene (6 bases). This CDR3 has 12 amino acids. The germline gives CDR1 GTSNPN, CDR2 SVGIG (reference sequence). V was trimmed by 2 bases and J by 15 bases, leaving 17 bases between them. The CDR3 nucleotides read TGTGCCTGGAGTCCGACGGGAGTAGGGGCGTTCTTC. Translation: CAWSPTGVGAFF. The full variable domain, with the rest looked up from reference TRBV30 and TRBJ2-1, is SQTIHQWPATLVQPVGSPLSLECTVEGTSNPNLYWYRQAAGRGLQLLFYSVGIGQISSEVPQNLSASRPQDRQFILSSKKLLLSDSGFYLCAWSPTGVGAFFGPGTRLTVL.

The chain uses TRBV5-1 and TRBJ2-7; 11 bases fit TRBD2. The V and J ends lost 2 bases and 6 bases, in that order; junction bases with no gene match: 10. Germline-derived CDR1 and CDR2 are SGHRS and YFSETQ. This CDR3 is built from 16 residues. The DNA for the CDR3 is TGCGCCAGCAGCTTTGACGTAGCGGGAGGGCCACGCGAGCAGTACTTC. Amino acid sequence: CASSFDVAGGPREQYF.

In this sample, this clone turned up a few times. The chain recombines TRBV19 with TRBJ1-5; possible D gene TRBD1, 5 bases. V was clipped by 2 bases and J by 2 bases, with 10 bases between them. Germline V lookup: CDR1 LNHDA, CDR2 SQIVND (reference sequence). The CDR3 totals 15 residues. CDR3 nucleotide sequence: TGTGCCAGTAGTATACGGAGGGGAGGCAATCAGCCCCAGCATTTT. This codes for CASSIRRGGNQPQHF. The whole variable domain, filled in from reference TRBV19 and TRBJ1-5, reads DGGITQSPKYLFRKEGQNVTLSCEQNLNHDAMYWYRQDPGQGLRLIYYSQIVNDFQKGDIAEGYSVSREKKESFPLTVTSAQKNPTAFYLCASSIRRGGNQPQHFGDGTRLSIL.

The chain uses TRBV4-2 and TRBJ2-2; 10 bases line up with TRBD2. Germline V gives CDR1 LGHNA, CDR2 YNFKEQ. The CDR3 totals 15 residues. Trimming took 2 bases from V and 3 from J; bases not matched to a gene: 0. In DNA form, the CDR3 reads TGTGCCAGCAGCCAACTAGCGGGAGACACCGGGGAGCTGTTTTTT. Translation gives CASSQLAGDTGELFF.

The J gene is TRBJ1-2, the V gene TRBV18, with 8 bases that match TRBD1. CDR1 and CDR2 (germline): KGHSH, LQKENI. CDR3 length: 13 residues. The trim removed 5 bases at V and 14 bases at J, leaving 13 bases unmatched. The CDR3 DNA reads TGTGCCAGCTCAACCGGGACAGGTAACCTGGGGACCTTC. Residues: CASSTGTGNLGTF.

This chain uses TRBV12-5 with TRBJ2-5; no firm D call. The CDR3 has 13 residues. CDR1 is LGHNT and CDR2 is FRNRAP in the germline V gene. The ends were cut back, 7 bases at V and 5 bases at J, with 14 bases in the middle. This CDR3 reads CASAYQAPETQYF. CDR3 coding DNA: TGTGCTAGTGCCTACCAGGCACCTGAGACCCAGTACTTC. Looking up the rest from reference TRBV12-5 and TRBJ2-5 gives the full variable domain: DARVTQTPRHKVTEMGQEVTMRCQPILGHNTVFWYRQTMMQGLELLAYFRNRAPLDDSGMPKDRFSAEMPDATLATLKIQPSEPRDSAVYFCASAYQAPETQYFGPGTRLLVL.

The V gene is TRBV5-6, the J gene TRBJ2-6; 7 bases are shared with TRBD1. From germline, CDR1 is SGHDT and CDR2 YYEEEE. The trim removed 4 bases at V and 1 base at J, leaving 2 bases unmatched. This CDR3 is 15 amino acids long. CDR3 amino acids: CASSTQGSGANVLTF. The CDR3 nucleotides read TGTGCCAGCAGCACACAGGGGTCTGGGGCCAACGTCCTGACTTTC.

This clone was seen just once. CDR3 nucleotides: TGCAGCGTTGGGGGACTAGGGATCAATGAGCAGTTCTTC. This translates into CSVGGLGINEQFF. This rearrangement joins TRBV29-1 to TRBJ2-1, with 8 bases matching TRBD2. The CDR3 contains 13 residues. Trimming cost V 4 bases and J 6 bases; bases outside gene matches: 5. Germline CDR1 and CDR2: SQVTM and ANQGSEA.

V usage is TRBV5-1 and J usage is TRBJ1-1; 7 bases fit TRBD1. The junction had 7 bases not matched to a gene; V was cut back by 3 bases and J by 5 bases. CDR3 length: 14 residues. Germline V lookup: CDR1 SGHRS, CDR2 YFSETQ. The CDR3 DNA follows: TGCGCCAGCAGCTCACAGGGGTCGGGGACTGAAGCTTTCTTT. It is translated as CASSSQGSGTEAFF. Drawing the rest from reference TRBV5-1 and TRBJ1-1, the complete variable domain is KAGVTQTPRYLIKTRGQQVTLSCSPISGHRSVSWYQQTPGQGLQFLFEYFSETQRNKGNFPGRFSGRQFSNSRSEMNVSTLELGDSALYLCASSSQGSGTEAFFGQGTRLTVV.

Only a few counts were recorded for this clone. The V and J genes are TRBV18 and TRBJ2-5; D ambiguous. From germline, CDR1 is KGHSH and CDR2 LQKENI. V was trimmed by 5 bases and J by 4 bases, leaving 11 bases between them. This CDR3 is 13 amino acids long. Written as DNA, the CDR3 is TGTGCCAGCTCATCTGGGCCCGGAGAGACCCAGTACTTC. This sequence encodes CASSSGPGETQYF. Combining the CDR3 with reference TRBV18 and TRBJ2-5 gives the whole variable domain NAGVMQNPRHLVRRRGQEARLRCSPMKGHSHVYWYRQLPEEGLKFMVYLQKENIIDESGMPKERFSAEFPKEGPSILRIQQVVRGDSAAYFCASSSGPGETQYFGPGTRLLVL.

The chain combines TRBV28 with TRBJ2-1; 10 nucleotides align to TRBD2. The CDR3 contains 14 residues. Germline-derived CDR1 and CDR2 are MDHEN and SYDVKM. Losses at the gene ends were 5 bases for V and 10 bases for J; bases not matched to a gene: 8. The CDR3 is CASSTRLAGEEQFF. The CDR3 coding sequence is TGTGCCAGCAGTACTCGTCTAGCGGGAGAGGAGCAGTTCTTC. Drawing the rest from reference TRBV28 and TRBJ2-1, the complete variable domain is DVKVTQSSRYLVKRTGEKVFLECVQDMDHENMFWYRQDPGLGLRLIYFSYDVKMKEKGDIPEGYSVSREKKERFSLILESASTNQTSMYLCASSTRLAGEEQFFGPGTRLTVL.

V is TRBV5-4 and J is TRBJ1-1; D remains ambiguous. The ends were cut back, 2 bases at V and 1 base at J, with 9 bases in the middle. From germline, CDR1 is SGHNT and CDR2 YYREEE (reference sequence). The CDR3 is 14 residues long. The CDR3 spells CASSFGLANTEAFF. The DNA of the CDR3 is TGTGCCAGCAGCTTCGGGTTAGCGAACACTGAAGCTTTCTTT.

The gene calls are TRBV28 and TRBJ1-1; 7 nucleotides agree with TRBD1. Germline CDR1 and CDR2: MDHEN and SYDVKM. This CDR3 spans 11 amino acids. J lost 11 bases, V lost 6 bases, and 6 bases had no gene match. The CDR3 loop is CASRKRGQAFF. The CDR3 DNA sequence: TGTGCCAGCAGAAAAAGGGGGCAGGCTTTCTTT.

CDR3 sequence: CASLRGDYQETQYF. The CDR3 DNA reads TGTGCCAGCTTACGGGGAGACTACCAAGAGACCCAGTACTTC. This chain connects TRBV18 to TRBJ2-5, with D possibly TRBD2 on 5 matching bases. The CDR3 sequence is 14 residues long. V lost 7 bases to trimming and J lost 0 bases, with 12 bases between them. Germline V gene data show CDR1 as KGHSH and CDR2 as LQKENI.

This chain uses TRBV5-1 with TRBJ2-1; 9 bases align to TRBD2. Germline lookup yields CDR1 SGHRS and CDR2 YFSETQ. V dropped 4 bases and J dropped 6; count of bases not matched to a gene: 8. The CDR3 has 15 residues. CDR3: CASSAGGLAVNEQFF. The CDR3, as DNA: TGCGCCAGCAGCGCGGGGGGACTAGCAGTCAATGAGCAGTTCTTC.